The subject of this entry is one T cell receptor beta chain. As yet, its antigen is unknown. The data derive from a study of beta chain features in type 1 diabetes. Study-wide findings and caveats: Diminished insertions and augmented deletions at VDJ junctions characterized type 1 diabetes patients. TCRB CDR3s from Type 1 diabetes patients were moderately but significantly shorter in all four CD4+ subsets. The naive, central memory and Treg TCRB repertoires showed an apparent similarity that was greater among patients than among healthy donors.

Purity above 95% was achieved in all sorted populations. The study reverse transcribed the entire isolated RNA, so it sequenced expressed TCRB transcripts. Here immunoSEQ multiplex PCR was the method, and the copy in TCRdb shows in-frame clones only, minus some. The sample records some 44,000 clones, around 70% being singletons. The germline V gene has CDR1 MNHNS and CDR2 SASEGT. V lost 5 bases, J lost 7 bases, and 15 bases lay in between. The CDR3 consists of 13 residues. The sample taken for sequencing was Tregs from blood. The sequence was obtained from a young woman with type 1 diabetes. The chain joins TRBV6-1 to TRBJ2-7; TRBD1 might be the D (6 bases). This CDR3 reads CASSSQGLGEQYF. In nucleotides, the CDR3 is TGTGCCAGCAGTTCCCAGGGGTTGGGAGAGCAGTACTTC.